This T cell receptor beta chain was sequenced in a study of Graves' ophthalmopathy and Graves' hyperthyroidism. CDR3 size: 12 residues. The germline V and J ends were trimmed by 5 bases and 7 bases, with 11 bases remaining between them. The sample holds many counts of this clonotype. Eligible hyperthyroidism cases comprised new diagnoses of under 2 months' duration in individuals aged 18 to 65. Symptoms, serum thyroxine and TRAb, thyroid ultrasound, and orbital computed tomography formed the diagnostic basis. Approximately 10 ml of fresh blood yielded the PBMCs by density gradient. Transcripts of RNA were the source for amplifying TCR beta CDR3 regions. First-round RT-PCR employed HTBI primers, with a second-round multiplex PCR after it. TCRdb analysed the multiplex PCR reads with MiXCR anew, one entry per CDR3 protein. The sample records hundreds of thousands of distinct CDR3 sequences, around 20% being singletons.

Specimen: peripheral blood. This TCR was sampled from a woman in her late teens or twenties with stable Graves' hyperthyroidism. The chain joins TRBV12-3 or TRBV12-4 to TRBJ1-1; D is ambiguous. CDR3 sequence: CASSPSGYEAFF. The CDR3, as DNA: TGTGCCAGCAGTCCCAGTGGATATGAAGCTTTCTTT.